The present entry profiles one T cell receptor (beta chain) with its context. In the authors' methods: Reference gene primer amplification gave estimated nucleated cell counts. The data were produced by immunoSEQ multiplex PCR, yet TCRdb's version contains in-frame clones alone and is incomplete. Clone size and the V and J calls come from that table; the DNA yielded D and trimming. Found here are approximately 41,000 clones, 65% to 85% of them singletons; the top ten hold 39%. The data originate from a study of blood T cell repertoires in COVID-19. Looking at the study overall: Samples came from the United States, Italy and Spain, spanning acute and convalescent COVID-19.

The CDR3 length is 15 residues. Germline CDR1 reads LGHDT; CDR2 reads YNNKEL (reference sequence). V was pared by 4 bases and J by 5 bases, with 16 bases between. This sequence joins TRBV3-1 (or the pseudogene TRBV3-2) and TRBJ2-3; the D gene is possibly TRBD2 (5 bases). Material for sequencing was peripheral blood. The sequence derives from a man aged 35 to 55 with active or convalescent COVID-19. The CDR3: CASSPQVAGGDTQYF. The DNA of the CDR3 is TGTGCCAGCAGCCCCCAGGTTGCGGGTGGAGATACGCAGTATTTT.